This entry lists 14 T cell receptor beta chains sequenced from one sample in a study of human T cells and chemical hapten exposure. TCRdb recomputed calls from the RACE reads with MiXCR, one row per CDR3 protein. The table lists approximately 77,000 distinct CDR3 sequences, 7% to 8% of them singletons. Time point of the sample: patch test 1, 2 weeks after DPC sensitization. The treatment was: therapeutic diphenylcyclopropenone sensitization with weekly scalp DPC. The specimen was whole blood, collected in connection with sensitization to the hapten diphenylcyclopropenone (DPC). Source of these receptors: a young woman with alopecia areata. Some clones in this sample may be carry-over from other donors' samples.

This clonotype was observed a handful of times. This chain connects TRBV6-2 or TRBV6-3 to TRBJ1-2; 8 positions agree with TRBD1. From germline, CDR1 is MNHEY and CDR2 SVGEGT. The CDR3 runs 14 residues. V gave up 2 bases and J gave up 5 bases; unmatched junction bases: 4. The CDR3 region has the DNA TGTGCCAGCAGTTACAATACAGGGGGTTATGGCTACACCTTC. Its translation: CASSYNTGGYGYTF.

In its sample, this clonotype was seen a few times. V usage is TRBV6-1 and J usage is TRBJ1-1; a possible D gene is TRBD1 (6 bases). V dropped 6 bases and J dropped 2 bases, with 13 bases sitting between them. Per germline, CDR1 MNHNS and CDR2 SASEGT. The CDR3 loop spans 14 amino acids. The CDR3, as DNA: TGTGCCAGCAGCTGGACAGCATCTAACACTGAAGCTTTCTTT. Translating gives CASSWTASNTEAFF.

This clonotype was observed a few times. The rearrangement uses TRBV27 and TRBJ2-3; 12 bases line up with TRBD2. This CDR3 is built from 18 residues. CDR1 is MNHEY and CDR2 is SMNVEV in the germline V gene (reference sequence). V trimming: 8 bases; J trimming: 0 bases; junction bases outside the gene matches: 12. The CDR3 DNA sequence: TGTGCCAGCCGAGAACTAGCGGGGGGCCATACTAGCACAGATACGCAGTATTTT. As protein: CASRELAGGHTSTDTQYF.

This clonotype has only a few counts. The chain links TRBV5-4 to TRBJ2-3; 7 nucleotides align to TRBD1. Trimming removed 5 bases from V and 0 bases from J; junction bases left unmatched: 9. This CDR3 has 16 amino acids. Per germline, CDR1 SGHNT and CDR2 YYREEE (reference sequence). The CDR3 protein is CASRARQGSSTDTQYF. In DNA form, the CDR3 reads TGTGCCAGCAGAGCAAGACAGGGATCTAGCACAGATACGCAGTATTTT.

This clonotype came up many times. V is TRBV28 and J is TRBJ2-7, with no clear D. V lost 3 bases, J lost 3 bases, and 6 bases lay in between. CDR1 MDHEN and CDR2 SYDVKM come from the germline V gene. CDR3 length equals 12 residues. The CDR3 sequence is CASSFMVYEQYF. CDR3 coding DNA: TGTGCCAGCAGTTTTATGGTCTACGAGCAGTACTTC.

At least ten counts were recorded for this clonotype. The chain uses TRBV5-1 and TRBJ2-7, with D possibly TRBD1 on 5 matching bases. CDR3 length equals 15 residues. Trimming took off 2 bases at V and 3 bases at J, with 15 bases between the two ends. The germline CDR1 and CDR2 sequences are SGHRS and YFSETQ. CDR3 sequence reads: CASSFSTVALYEQYF. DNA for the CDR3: TGCGCCAGCAGCTTTTCGACAGTGGCCCTCTACGAGCAGTACTTC.

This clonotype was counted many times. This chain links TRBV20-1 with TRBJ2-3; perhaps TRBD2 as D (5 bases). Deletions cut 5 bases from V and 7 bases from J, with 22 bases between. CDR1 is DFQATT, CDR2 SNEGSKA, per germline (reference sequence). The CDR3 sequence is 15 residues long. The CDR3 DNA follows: TGCAGTGCTCGGGATATCGATACAGATCTGTATACGCAGTATTTT. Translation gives CSARDIDTDLYTQYF.

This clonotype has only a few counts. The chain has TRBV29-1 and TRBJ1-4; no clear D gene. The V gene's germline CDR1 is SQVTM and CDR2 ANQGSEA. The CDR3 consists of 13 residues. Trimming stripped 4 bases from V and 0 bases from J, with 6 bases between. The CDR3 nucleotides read TGCAGCGTTGGTGGAGCAACTAATGAAAAACTGTTTTTT. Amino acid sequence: CSVGGATNEKLFF.

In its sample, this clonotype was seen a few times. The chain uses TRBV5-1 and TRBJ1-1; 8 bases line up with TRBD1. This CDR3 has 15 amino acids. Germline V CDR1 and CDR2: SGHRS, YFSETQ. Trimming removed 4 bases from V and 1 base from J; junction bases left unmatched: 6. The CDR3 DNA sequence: TGCGCCAGCAGCCCAAGGCAGGGGGCGAACACTGAAGCTTTCTTT. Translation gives CASSPRQGANTEAFF.

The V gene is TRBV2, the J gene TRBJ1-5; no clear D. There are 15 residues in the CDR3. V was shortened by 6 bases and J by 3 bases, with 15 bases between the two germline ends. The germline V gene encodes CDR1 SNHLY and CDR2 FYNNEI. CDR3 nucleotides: TGTGCCAGCAGCCCCGAAGGGTTAGCCAATCAGCCCCAGCATTTT. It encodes CASSPEGLANQPQHF.

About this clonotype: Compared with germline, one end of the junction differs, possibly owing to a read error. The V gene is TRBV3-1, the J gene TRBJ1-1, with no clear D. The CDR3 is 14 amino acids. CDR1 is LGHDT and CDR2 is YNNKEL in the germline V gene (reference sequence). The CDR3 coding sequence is TGTGCCAGCAGCCAAGATAGAGGGAACCCTGAAGCTTTCTTT. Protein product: CASSQDRGNPEAFF.

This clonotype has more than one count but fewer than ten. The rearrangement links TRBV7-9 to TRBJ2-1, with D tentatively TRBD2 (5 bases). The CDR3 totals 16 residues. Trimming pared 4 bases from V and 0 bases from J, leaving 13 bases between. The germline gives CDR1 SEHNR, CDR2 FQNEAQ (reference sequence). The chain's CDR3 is CASSSGLGSSYNEQFF. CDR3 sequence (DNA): TGTGCCAGCAGCTCAGGATTGGGGAGCTCCTACAATGAGCAGTTCTTC.

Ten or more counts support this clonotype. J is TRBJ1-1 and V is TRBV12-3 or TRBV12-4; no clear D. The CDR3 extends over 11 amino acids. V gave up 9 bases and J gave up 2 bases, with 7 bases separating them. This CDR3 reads CASKLNTEAFF. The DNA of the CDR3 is TGTGCCAGTAAATTAAACACTGAAGCTTTCTTT.

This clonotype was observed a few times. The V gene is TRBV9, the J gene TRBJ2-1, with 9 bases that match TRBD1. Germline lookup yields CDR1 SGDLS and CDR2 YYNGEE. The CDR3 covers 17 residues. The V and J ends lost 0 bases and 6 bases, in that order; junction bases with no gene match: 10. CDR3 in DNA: TGTGCCAGCAGCGTAGGTCGGGGGGACAGGGACATCAATGAGCAGTTCTTC. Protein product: CASSVGRGDRDINEQFF. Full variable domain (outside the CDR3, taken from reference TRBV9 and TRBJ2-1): DSGVTQTPKHLITATGQRVTLRCSPRSGDLSVYWYQQSLDQGLQFLIQYYNGEERAKGNILERFSAQQFPDLHSELNLSSLELGDSALYFCASSVGRGDRDINEQFFGPGTRLTVL.